Each of the 20 T cell receptor beta chains below was sequenced from the same sample in a study of shared clonotypes between healthy human individuals. Here immunoSEQ multiplex PCR was the method, and the copy in TCRdb shows in-frame clones only, minus some. The top ten hold 0.36% of the sample, which has 1.4 million or so clones, less than 99% seen once. Specimen: naive CD4+ T cells sorted from blood. Sample subset: CD45RA+ positively selected. These TCRs come from a man aged 25 to 40 in good health.

The chain employs TRBV9 and TRBJ2-7; 11 nucleotides align to TRBD2. Germline V gives CDR1 SGDLS, CDR2 YYNGEE. Trimming took 2 bases from V and 5 from J; bases not matched to a gene: 6. CDR3 size: 15 residues. CDR3 coding DNA: TGTGCCAGCAGCGTGGCTAGCGGGAGGTCCCACGAGCAGTACTTC. Its protein is CASSVASGRSHEQYF.

The V call is TRBV6-1, the J call TRBJ2-7, with TRBD2 identical over 8 bases. V gave up 8 bases and J gave up 4 bases; unmatched junction bases: 7. This CDR3 spans 13 amino acids. In germline, CDR1 is MNHNS, CDR2 SASEGT. The CDR3 region has the DNA TGTGCCAGCTGGAGCGGGAGTATGTACGAGCAGTACTTC. Protein: CASWSGSMYEQYF.

J is TRBJ2-7 and V is TRBV29-1; D may be TRBD1 or TRBD2 (8 bases each). This CDR3 spans 19 amino acids. Germline V gene lookup returns CDR1 SQVTM and CDR2 ANQGSEA. Between the trimmed V and J ends, which lost 8 bases and 3 bases, there was a span of 35 bases. For the CDR3, the DNA is TGCAGCCCGAGATTTGACAGGGGAGGAGGTAGCGGGGCTTTCTACGAGCAGTACTTC. Translating gives CSPRFDRGGGSGAFYEQYF.

The chain has TRBV5-4 and TRBJ2-3, with 11 positions matching TRBD2. V trimming: 1 base; J trimming: 1 base; junction bases outside the gene matches: 8. The V gene's germline CDR1 is SGHNT and CDR2 YYREEE (reference sequence). CDR3 length: 18 residues. The chain's CDR3 is CASSLTSGSTLGTDTQYF. DNA for the CDR3: TGTGCCAGCAGCTTGACTAGCGGGAGTACCCTAGGCACAGATACGCAGTATTTT.

J is TRBJ2-1 and V is TRBV5-1; 9 bases match TRBD2. With V trimmed by 0 bases and J by 7 bases, 5 bases remained unmatched. This CDR3 has 15 amino acids. Germline V CDR1 and CDR2: SGHRS, YFSETQ. CDR3 bases: TGCGCCAGCAGCTTGGTCGCTAGCGGGGAAAATGAGCAGTTCTTC. Amino acids: CASSLVASGENEQFF.

V is TRBV7-9 and J is TRBJ2-2; 8 bases fit TRBD2. The V gene's germline CDR1 is SEHNR and CDR2 FQNEAQ (reference sequence). The CDR3 covers 17 residues. V shed 5 bases, J shed 0 bases, and the junction held 8 bases outside the gene matches. The CDR3 sequence is CASSPAGGGPNTGELFF. In DNA, the CDR3 is TGTGCCAGCAGCCCCGCGGGAGGTGGGCCGAACACCGGGGAGCTGTTTTTT.

In this sample, this clone turned up a few times. The rearrangement uses TRBV2 and TRBJ1-5; no reliable D call. The germline CDR1 and CDR2 sequences are SNHLY and FYNNEI. The CDR3 covers 13 residues. The V and J ends lost 3 bases and 11 bases respectively, with 14 bases between them. CDR3 region: CASSELPMETQHF. The CDR3 nucleotides read TGTGCCAGCAGTGAGTTGCCGATGGAGACCCAGCATTTT.

This chain links TRBV29-1 with TRBJ2-5; D is unclear. Trimming pared 6 bases from V and 2 bases from J, leaving 16 bases between. The CDR3 has 14 residues. Germline CDR1 reads SQVTM; CDR2 reads ANQGSEA. CDR3 sequence reads: CSVKPGQEQETQYF. DNA of the CDR3: TGCAGCGTAAAACCCGGGCAGGAACAAGAGACCCAGTACTTC.

The genes are TRBV7-3 and TRBJ2-2; D is undetermined. Germline V gene data show CDR1 as SGHTA and CDR2 as FQGTGA. Trimming left V 5 bases short and J 0 bases short, with 10 bases between. The CDR3 has 15 amino acids. The CDR3 reads CASSHLGPNTGELFF. DNA of the CDR3: TGTGCCAGCAGCCACCTAGGCCCGAACACCGGGGAGCTGTTTTTT.

The rearrangement uses TRBV29-1 and TRBJ2-5, with 8 bases identical to TRBD1. This CDR3 contains 13 residues. Per germline, CDR1 SQVTM and CDR2 ANQGSEA. J lost 2 bases, V lost 7 bases, and 6 bases had no gene match. The CDR3 region has the DNA TGCAGCGGGGAGGACAGGGTTCAAGAGACCCAGTACTTC. This gives the protein CSGEDRVQETQYF.

This rearrangement joins TRBV30 to TRBJ2-5; no reliable D call. CDR3 length equals 15 residues. V lost 3 bases and J 5 bases, leaving 19 bases between the germline ends. The V gene's germline CDR1 is GTSNPN and CDR2 SVGIG (reference sequence). CDR3 sequence: CAWSSLSRQLETQYF. The CDR3 DNA sequence: TGTGCCTGGAGCTCCCTGTCGCGGCAATTGGAGACCCAGTACTTC.

This rearrangement joins TRBV6-5 to TRBJ2-2, with 9 bases matching TRBD1. The CDR3 extends over 15 amino acids. V was clipped by 6 bases and J by 3 bases; unmatched bases: 5. Germline loops: CDR1 MNHEY, CDR2 SVGAGI. The CDR3 DNA reads as TGTGCCAGCAGGCGGACAGGGGAACACACCGGGGAGCTGTTTTTT. Protein product: CASRRTGEHTGELFF.

The rearrangement links TRBV5-1 to TRBJ2-1, with no clear D. Looked up from germline, CDR1 is SGHRS and CDR2 is YFSETQ. V lost 5 bases and J 6 bases, leaving 12 bases between the germline ends. This CDR3 spans 13 amino acids. CDR3 coding DNA: TGCGCCAGCAGGAGGCCGCCGGCCAATGAGCAGTTCTTC. It specifies CASRRPPANEQFF.

As to this clone: This sample also contains other DNA sequences that code for the same CDR3. The chain carries TRBV7-9 and TRBJ1-5; D unresolved. The V end was cut by 1 base, the J end by 7 bases, with 5 bases between. The germline V gene has CDR1 SEHNR and CDR2 FQNEAQ (reference sequence). CDR3 size: 12 residues. CDR3 amino acids: CASSLGLQPQHF. In nucleotides, the CDR3 is TGTGCCAGCAGCTTAGGGCTACAGCCCCAGCATTTT.

This clone appeared once. This chain uses TRBV19 with TRBJ1-1; tentative D call: TRBD1 (5 bases). This CDR3 region has 12 residues. V lost 3 bases to trimming and J lost 9 bases, with 11 bases between them. Germline loops: CDR1 LNHDA, CDR2 SQIVND (reference sequence). CDR3 sequence reads: CASSMGGGKAFF. The CDR3 DNA sequence: TGTGCCAGTAGTATGGGGGGAGGCAAAGCTTTCTTT.

This chain links TRBV6-6 with TRBJ2-7; D call uncertain. Trimming removed 0 bases from V and 3 bases from J, with 15 bases in between. The germline gives CDR1 MNHNY, CDR2 SVGAGI (reference sequence). The length of the CDR3 is 16 residues. The CDR3 loop is CASSYSSALGNYEQYF. CDR3 sequence (DNA): TGTGCCAGCAGTTACTCCTCGGCATTGGGGAACTACGAGCAGTACTTC.

This chain uses TRBV7-6 with TRBJ2-3, with 10 bases that match TRBD2. Germline values: CDR1 SGHVS, CDR2 FNYEAQ. V lost 5 bases and J lost 4; bases outside the gene matches: 9. CDR3 length: 16 amino acids. The CDR3 loop is CASSGGAGGRSDTQYF. DNA of the CDR3: TGTGCCAGCAGCGGGGGAGCGGGAGGGCGGTCAGATACGCAGTATTTT.

J is TRBJ1-1 and V is TRBV6-5; tentatively, D is TRBD1 (5 bases). Trimming shortened V by 7 bases and J by 6 bases, and 12 bases separated the two germline ends. The CDR3 has 12 residues. Germline loops: CDR1 MNHEY, CDR2 SVGAGI. The CDR3 DNA follows: TGTGCCAGCATTGGGGGGGTATCTGAAGCTTTCTTT. Its protein is CASIGGVSEAFF.

CDR3 protein: CASSPPLGGSYNEQFF. CDR3 in DNA: TGTGCCAGCTCACCACCCTTAGGGGGCTCCTACAATGAGCAGTTCTTC. The V gene is TRBV18, the J gene TRBJ2-1, with D possibly being TRBD1 (6 bases). Trimming took off 0 bases at V and 0 bases at J, with 9 bases between the two ends. The CDR3 has 16 amino acids. Germline values: CDR1 KGHSH, CDR2 LQKENI.

The gene calls are TRBV7-6 and TRBJ1-5, with 9 bases identical to TRBD1. CDR1 SGHVS and CDR2 FNYEAQ come from the germline V gene. The CDR3 runs to 16 residues. V trimming: 5 bases; J trimming: 4 bases; junction bases outside the gene matches: 9. The CDR3 region is CASSLRGDRGNQPQHF. DNA of the CDR3: TGTGCCAGCAGCCTACGAGGAGACAGGGGGAATCAGCCCCAGCATTTT. Variable domain in full (rest from reference TRBV7-6 and TRBJ1-5): GAGVSQSPRYKVTKRGQDVALRCDPISGHVSLYWYRQALGQGPEFLTYFNYEAQQDKSGLPNDRFSAERPEGSISTLTIQRTEQRDSAMYRCASSLRGDRGNQPQHFGDGTRLSIL.